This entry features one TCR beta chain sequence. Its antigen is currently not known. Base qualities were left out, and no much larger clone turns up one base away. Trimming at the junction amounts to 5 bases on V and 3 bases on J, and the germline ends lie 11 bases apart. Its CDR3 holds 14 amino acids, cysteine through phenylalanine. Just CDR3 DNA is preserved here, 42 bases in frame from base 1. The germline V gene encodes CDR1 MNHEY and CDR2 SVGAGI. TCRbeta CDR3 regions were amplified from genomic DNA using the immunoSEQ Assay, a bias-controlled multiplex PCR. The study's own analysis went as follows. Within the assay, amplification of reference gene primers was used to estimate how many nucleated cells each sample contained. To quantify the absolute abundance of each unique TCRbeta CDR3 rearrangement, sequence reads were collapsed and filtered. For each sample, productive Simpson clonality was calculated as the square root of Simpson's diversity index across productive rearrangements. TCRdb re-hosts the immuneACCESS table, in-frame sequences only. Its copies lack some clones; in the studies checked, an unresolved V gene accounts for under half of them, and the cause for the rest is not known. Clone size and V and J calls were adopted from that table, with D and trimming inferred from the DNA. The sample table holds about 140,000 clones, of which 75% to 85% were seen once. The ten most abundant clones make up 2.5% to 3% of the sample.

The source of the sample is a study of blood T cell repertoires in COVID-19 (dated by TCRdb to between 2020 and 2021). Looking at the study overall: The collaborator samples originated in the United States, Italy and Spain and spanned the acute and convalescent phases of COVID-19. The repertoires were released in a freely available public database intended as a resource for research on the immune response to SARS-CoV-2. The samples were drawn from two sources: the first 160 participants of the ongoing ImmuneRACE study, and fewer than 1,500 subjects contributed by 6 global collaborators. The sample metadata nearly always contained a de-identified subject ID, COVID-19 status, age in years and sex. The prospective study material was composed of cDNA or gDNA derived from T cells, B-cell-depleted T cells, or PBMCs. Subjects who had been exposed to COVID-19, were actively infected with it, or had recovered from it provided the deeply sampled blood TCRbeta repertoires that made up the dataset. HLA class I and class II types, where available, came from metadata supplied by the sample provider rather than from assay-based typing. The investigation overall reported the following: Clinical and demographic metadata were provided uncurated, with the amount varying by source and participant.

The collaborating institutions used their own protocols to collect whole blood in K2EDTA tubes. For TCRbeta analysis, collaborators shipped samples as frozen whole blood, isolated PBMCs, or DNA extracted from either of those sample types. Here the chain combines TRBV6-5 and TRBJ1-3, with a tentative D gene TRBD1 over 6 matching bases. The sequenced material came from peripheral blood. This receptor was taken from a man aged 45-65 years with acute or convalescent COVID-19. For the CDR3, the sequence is CASSTGLHGNTIYF. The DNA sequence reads TGTGCCAGCAGTACAGGGCTACATGGAAACACCATATATTTT.